A single sample is the source of the 16 T cell receptor beta chains below, sequenced in a study of shared clonotypes between healthy human individuals. Produced via immunoSEQ multiplex PCR; TCRdb's table is partial and in-frame only. The sample lists 2.5 million or so clones, more than 90% occurring once. The sample taken for sequencing was naive CD4+ T cells sorted from blood. Stated subset: CD45RA+ positively selected. The receptor set was obtained from a man aged 18 to 35 in good health.

This sequence joins TRBV29-1 and TRBJ2-5, with 9 positions matching TRBD1. Germline CDR1 and CDR2: SQVTM and ANQGSEA. There are 13 residues in the CDR3. The junction had 11 bases not matched to a gene; V was cut back by 4 bases and J by 11 bases. This CDR3 reads CSVAPQEGTGQYF. The CDR3 region has the DNA TGCAGCGTTGCCCCTCAAGAAGGGACAGGGCAGTACTTC.

The rearrangement links TRBV27 to TRBJ2-7; TRBD2 matches 9 bases. This CDR3 has 15 amino acids. Germline V gene data show CDR1 as MNHEY and CDR2 as SMNVEV (reference sequence). V lost 5 bases to trimming and J lost 1 base; unmatched junction nucleotides: 6. CDR3 bases: TGTGCCAGCAGTAGGGCGGGAGGGGGGTCCTACGAGCAGTACTTC. It is translated as CASSRAGGGSYEQYF.

The count of this clone is one. V usage is TRBV19 and J usage is TRBJ1-5; D uncertain. This CDR3 has 14 amino acids. Trimming removed 5 bases at V and 6 bases at J, with 14 bases between. Germline lookup yields CDR1 LNHDA and CDR2 SQIVND (reference sequence). The CDR3 here is CASSGSKPGQPQHF. The CDR3, as DNA: TGTGCCAGTAGTGGAAGCAAGCCCGGTCAGCCCCAGCATTTT. Full variable domain (remainder filled in from reference TRBV19 and TRBJ1-5): DGGITQSPKYLFRKEGQNVTLSCEQNLNHDAMYWYRQDPGQGLRLIYYSQIVNDFQKGDIAEGYSVSREKKESFPLTVTSAQKNPTAFYLCASSGSKPGQPQHFGDGTRLSIL.

J is TRBJ2-2 and V is TRBV7-6; the match to TRBD2 covers 7 bases. CDR3 length: 18 amino acids. The ends lost 0 bases at V and 1 base at J; junction bases unmatched: 8. Germline lookup yields CDR1 SGHVS and CDR2 FNYEAQ. The CDR3 nucleotides read TGTGCCAGCAGCTTAGCTGTTGGCGGGGGAGTGAACACCGGGGAGCTGTTTTTT. The encoded protein is CASSLAVGGGVNTGELFF.

This clone has more than one count but fewer than ten. Other DNA sequences in the same sample also yield this CDR3. The chain is built from TRBV7-9 and TRBJ1-5; D remains ambiguous. Trimming removed 1 base at V and 0 bases at J, with 4 bases between. The CDR3 contains 14 residues. Germline V gives CDR1 SEHNR, CDR2 FQNEAQ (reference sequence). CDR3 nucleotide sequence: TGTGCCAGCAGCTTAGGCACTAGCAATCAGCCCCAGCATTTT. Protein sequence: CASSLGTSNQPQHF.

The CDR3 loop reads CSVAKTGVGNTIYF. CDR3 nucleotide sequence: TGCAGCGTCGCCAAAACAGGGGTCGGAAACACCATATATTTT. J is TRBJ1-3 and V is TRBV29-1; 7 bases line up with TRBD1. This CDR3 has 14 residues. The ends lost 6 bases at V and 4 bases at J; junction bases unmatched: 9. Germline CDR1 SQVTM, CDR2 ANQGSEA.

The rearrangement uses TRBV27 and TRBJ2-3, with 11 bases matching TRBD2. Losses at the gene ends were 7 bases for V and 4 bases for J; bases not matched to a gene: 7. Germline CDR1 and CDR2: MNHEY and SMNVEV (reference sequence). The CDR3 has 15 amino acids. The chain's CDR3 is CASTLAGGPPDTQYF. DNA for the CDR3: TGTGCCAGCACCTTAGCGGGAGGGCCGCCAGATACGCAGTATTTT.

V and J are TRBV19 and TRBJ2-7; D is unresolved. The CDR3 length is 14 residues. Germline CDR1 and CDR2: LNHDA and SQIVND (reference sequence). V dropped 5 bases and J dropped 2 bases, with 13 bases sitting between them. The CDR3 is CASSRQGLPYEQYF. The CDR3 nucleotides are TGTGCCAGTAGTCGACAAGGGCTCCCCTACGAGCAGTACTTC.

This clone occurred once. The V gene is TRBV19, the J gene TRBJ1-2, with 8 nucleotides matching TRBD1. There are 15 residues in the CDR3. CDR1 and CDR2 from the germline V gene are LNHDA and SQIVND (reference sequence). The V and J ends lost 5 bases and 6 bases, in that order; junction bases with no gene match: 11. Here the CDR3 reads CASSPTGGMKDGYTF. The CDR3 DNA sequence: TGTGCCAGTAGTCCAACAGGGGGTATGAAGGATGGCTACACCTTC.

This chain connects TRBV28 to TRBJ1-1; TRBD1 is a possible D gene (5 bases). Germline V lookup: CDR1 MDHEN, CDR2 SYDVKM. The CDR3 covers 13 residues. Trimming stripped 5 bases from V and 4 bases from J, with 11 bases between. DNA for the CDR3: TGTGCCAGCAGTCCTCGGGGCGGCACTGAAGCTTTCTTT. As protein: CASSPRGGTEAFF.

This sequence joins TRBV6-5 and TRBJ2-7, with D uncertain. The CDR3 is 15 amino acids. The germline CDR1 and CDR2 sequences are MNHEY and SVGAGI. Trimming removed 0 bases at V and 0 bases at J, with 9 bases between. CDR3 sequence reads: CASSYSRDPSYEQYF. The CDR3 nucleotides are TGTGCCAGCAGTTACTCACGAGACCCCTCCTACGAGCAGTACTTC.

This chain joins TRBV6-5 and TRBJ2-7, with TRBD2 matching over 9 bases. V shed 0 bases, J shed 2 bases, and the junction held 5 bases outside the gene matches. Germline lookup yields CDR1 MNHEY and CDR2 SVGAGI. CDR3 length: 16 amino acids. CDR3 coding DNA: TGTGCCAGCAGTTACTCGGGGGTAGCGGGGGCCTACGAGCAGTACTTC. This encodes CASSYSGVAGAYEQYF.

J is TRBJ2-1 and V is TRBV7-2; D remains unclear. The germline gives CDR1 SGHTA, CDR2 FQGNSA. V was trimmed by 4 bases and J by 7 bases, leaving 11 bases between them. The CDR3 length is 13 residues. Written as DNA, the CDR3 is TGTGCCAGCAGCTCGCGACGACTGAATGAGCAGTTCTTC. Protein sequence: CASSSRRLNEQFF.

The chain joins TRBV11-2 to TRBJ1-2; 7 bases are shared with TRBD1. V lost 4 bases, J lost 2 bases, and 7 bases stayed unmatched. Germline CDR1 reads SGHAT; CDR2 reads FQNNGV. The CDR3 has 15 amino acids. The CDR3 loop is CASSSWDSKNYGYTF. The CDR3 region has the DNA TGTGCCAGCAGCTCCTGGGACAGCAAGAACTATGGCTACACCTTC.

The rearrangement joins TRBV6-5 to TRBJ2-1; 14 bases fit TRBD2. V lost 7 bases to trimming and J lost 10 bases; unmatched junction nucleotides: 9. The CDR3 contains 15 residues. Germline V gives CDR1 MNHEY, CDR2 SVGAGI. CDR3 sequence reads: CASTPTSGRGWEQFF. As DNA, the CDR3 is TGTGCCAGCACCCCGACTAGCGGGAGGGGTTGGGAGCAGTTCTTC.

The CDR3 sequence is CASSLYSRKFFYEQYF. In DNA form, the CDR3 reads TGTGCCAGCAGCTTATATAGCAGGAAATTCTTCTACGAGCAGTACTTC. The gene calls are TRBV11-2 and TRBJ2-7; no definite D call. CDR3 size: 16 residues. CDR1 and CDR2 (germline): SGHAT, FQNNGV. Trimming pared 2 bases from V and 3 bases from J, leaving 17 bases between.